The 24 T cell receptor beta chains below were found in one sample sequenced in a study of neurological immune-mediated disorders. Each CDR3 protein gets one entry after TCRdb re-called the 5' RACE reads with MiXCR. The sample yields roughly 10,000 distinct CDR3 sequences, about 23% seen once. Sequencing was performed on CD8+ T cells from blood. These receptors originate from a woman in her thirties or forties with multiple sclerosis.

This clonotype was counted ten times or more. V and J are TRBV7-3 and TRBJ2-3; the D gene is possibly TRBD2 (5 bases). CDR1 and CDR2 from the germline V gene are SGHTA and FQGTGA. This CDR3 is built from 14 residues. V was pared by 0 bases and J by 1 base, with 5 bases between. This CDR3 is CASSLTGGTDTQYF. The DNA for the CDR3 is TGTGCCAGCAGCTTAACCGGGGGCACAGATACGCAGTATTTT. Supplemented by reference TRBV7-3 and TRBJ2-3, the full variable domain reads GAGVSQTPSNKVTEKGKYVELRCDPISGHTALYWYRQSLGQGPEFLIYFQGTGAADDSGLPNDRFFAVRPEGSVSTLKIQRTERGDSAVYLCASSLTGGTDTQYFGPGTRLTVL.

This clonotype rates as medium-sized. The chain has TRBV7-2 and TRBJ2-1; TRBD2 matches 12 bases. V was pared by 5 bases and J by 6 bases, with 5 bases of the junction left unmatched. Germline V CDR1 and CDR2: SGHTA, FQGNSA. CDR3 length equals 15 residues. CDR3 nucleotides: TGTGCCAGCAGCGCCCTAGCGGGGGGGCCCAATGAGCAGTTCTTC. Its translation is CASSALAGGPNEQFF.

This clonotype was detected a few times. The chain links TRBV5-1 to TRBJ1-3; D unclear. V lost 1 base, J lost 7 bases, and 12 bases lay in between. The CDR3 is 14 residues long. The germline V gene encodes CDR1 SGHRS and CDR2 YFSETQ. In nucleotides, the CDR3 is TGCGCCAGCAGCTTGCTTGGGAGAGGGAACACCATATATTTT. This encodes CASSLLGRGNTIYF.

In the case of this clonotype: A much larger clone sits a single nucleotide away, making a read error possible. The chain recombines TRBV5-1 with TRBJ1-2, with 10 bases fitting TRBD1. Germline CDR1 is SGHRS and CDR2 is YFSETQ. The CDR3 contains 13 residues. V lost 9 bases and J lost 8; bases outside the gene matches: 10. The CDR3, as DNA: TGCGCCAACAGGCTTGGGACAGGGGTCGGCTACACCTTC. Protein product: CANRLGTGVGYTF.

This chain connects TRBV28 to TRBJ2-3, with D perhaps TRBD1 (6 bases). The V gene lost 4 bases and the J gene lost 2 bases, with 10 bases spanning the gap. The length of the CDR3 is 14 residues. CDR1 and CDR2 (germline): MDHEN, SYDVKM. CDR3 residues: CASSSPGATDTQYF. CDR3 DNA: TGTGCCAGCAGTTCTCCAGGGGCCACAGATACGCAGTATTTT.

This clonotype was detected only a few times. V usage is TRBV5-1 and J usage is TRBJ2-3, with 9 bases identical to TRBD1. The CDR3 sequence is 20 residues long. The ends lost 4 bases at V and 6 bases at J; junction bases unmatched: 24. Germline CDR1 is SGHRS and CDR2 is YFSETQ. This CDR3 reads CASSHLGQGIDEVAPDTQYF. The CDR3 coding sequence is TGCGCCAGCAGCCACCTCGGACAGGGGATTGATGAAGTAGCGCCGGATACGCAGTATTTT.

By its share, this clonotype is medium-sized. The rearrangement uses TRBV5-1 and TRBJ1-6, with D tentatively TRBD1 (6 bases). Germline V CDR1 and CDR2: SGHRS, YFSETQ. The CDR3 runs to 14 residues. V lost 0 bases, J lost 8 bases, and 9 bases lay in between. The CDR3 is CASSLDRVDSPLHF. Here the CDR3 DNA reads TGCGCCAGCAGCTTGGACAGGGTGGATTCACCCCTCCACTTT.

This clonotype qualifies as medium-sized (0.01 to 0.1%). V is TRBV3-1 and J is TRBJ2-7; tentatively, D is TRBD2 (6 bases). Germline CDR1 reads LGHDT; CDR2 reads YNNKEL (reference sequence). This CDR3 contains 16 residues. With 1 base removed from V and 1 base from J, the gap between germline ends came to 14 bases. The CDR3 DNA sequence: TGTGCCAGCAGCCAAGGGAGGGACCAACCATCCTACGAGCAGTACTTC. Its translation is CASSQGRDQPSYEQYF.

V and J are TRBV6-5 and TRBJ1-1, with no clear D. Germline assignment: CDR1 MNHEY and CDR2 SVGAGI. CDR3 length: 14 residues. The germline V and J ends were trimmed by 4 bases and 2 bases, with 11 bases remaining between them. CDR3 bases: TGTGCCAGCAGTTTTGCAGACTCAAACACTGAAGCTTTCTTT. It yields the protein CASSFADSNTEAFF.

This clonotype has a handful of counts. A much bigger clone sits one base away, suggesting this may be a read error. The CDR3 DNA follows: TGTGCTGCGGAGGGGTGCAATGAGCAGTTCTTC. Protein product: CAAEGCNEQFF. This rearrangement joins TRBV7-9 to TRBJ2-1, with D possibly TRBD2 on 6 matching bases. Germline V gene lookup returns CDR1 SEHNR and CDR2 FQNEAQ (reference sequence). CDR3 size: 11 residues.

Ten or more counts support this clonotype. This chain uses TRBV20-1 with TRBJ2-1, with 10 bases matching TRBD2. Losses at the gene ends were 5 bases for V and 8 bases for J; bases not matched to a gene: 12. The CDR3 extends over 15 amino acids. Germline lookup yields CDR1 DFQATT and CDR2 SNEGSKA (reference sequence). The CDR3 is CSAFSPQRGGDEQFF. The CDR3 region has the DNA TGCAGTGCTTTCTCCCCACAGCGGGGGGGCGATGAGCAGTTCTTC.

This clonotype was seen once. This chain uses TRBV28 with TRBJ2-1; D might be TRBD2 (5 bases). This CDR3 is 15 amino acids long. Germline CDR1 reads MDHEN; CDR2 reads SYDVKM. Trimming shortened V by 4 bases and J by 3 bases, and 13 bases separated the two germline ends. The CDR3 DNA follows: TGTGCCAGCAGTTCCCCCAGAGGGCTCTACAATGAGCAGTTCTTC. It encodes CASSSPRGLYNEQFF. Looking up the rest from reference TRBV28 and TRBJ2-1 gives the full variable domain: DVKVTQSSRYLVKRTGEKVFLECVQDMDHENMFWYRQDPGLGLRLIYFSYDVKMKEKGDIPEGYSVSREKKERFSLILESASTNQTSMYLCASSSPRGLYNEQFFGPGTRLTVL.

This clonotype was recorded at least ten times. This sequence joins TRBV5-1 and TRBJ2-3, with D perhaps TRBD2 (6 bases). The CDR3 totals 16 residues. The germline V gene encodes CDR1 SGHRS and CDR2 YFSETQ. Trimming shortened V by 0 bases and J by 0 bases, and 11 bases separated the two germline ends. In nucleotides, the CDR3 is TGCGCCAGCAGCTTGGTAGCGGACACTAGCACAGATACGCAGTATTTT. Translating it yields CASSLVADTSTDTQYF.

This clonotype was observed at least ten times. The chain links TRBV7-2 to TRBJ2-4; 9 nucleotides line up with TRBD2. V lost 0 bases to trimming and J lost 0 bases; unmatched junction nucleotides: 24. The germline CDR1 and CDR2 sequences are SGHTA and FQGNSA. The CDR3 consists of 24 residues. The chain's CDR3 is CASSLAISVWRGGGLFPAKNIQYF. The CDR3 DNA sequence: TGTGCCAGCAGCTTAGCAATTTCGGTCTGGCGGGGGGGCGGGCTGTTCCCAGCCAAAAACATTCAGTACTTC.

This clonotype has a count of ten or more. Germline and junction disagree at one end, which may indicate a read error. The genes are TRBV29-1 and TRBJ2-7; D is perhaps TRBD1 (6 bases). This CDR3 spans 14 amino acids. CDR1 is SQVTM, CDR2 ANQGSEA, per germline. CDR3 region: CSVASPTGSHEQYF. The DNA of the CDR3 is TGCAGCGTTGCCTCTCCGACAGGCTCCCACGAGCAGTACTTC.

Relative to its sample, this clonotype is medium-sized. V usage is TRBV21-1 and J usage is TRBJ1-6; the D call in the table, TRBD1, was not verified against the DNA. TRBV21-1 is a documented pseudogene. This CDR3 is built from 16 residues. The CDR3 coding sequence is TGTGCCAGCAGCAAAGAAGGGTGGGGGGGATCCTCACCCCTCCACTTT. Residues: CASSKEGWGGSSPLHF.

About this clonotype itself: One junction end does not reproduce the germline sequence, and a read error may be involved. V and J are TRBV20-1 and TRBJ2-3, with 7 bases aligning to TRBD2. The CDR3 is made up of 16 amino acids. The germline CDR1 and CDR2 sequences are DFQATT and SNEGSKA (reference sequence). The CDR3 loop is CSARVIKRGSTDTQYF. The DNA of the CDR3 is TGCAGTGCTAGAGTTATTAAGCGGGGTAGCACAGACACGCAGTATTTT.

The CDR3 DNA follows: TGCAGTGCTAGAGATCCAGCGGGAGGTGACACCGGGGAGCTGTTTTTT. Its protein product is CSARDPAGGDTGELFF. The chain combines TRBV20-1 with TRBJ2-2; 9 bases are shared with TRBD2. Germline V lookup: CDR1 DFQATT, CDR2 SNEGSKA (reference sequence). The CDR3 consists of 16 residues. Trimming took 0 bases from V and 3 from J; bases not matched to a gene: 5.

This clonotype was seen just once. In DNA, the CDR3 is TGCAGTGCTAGAGATGGAGGGGGCGCGGGGGTCCTGCAGTTCTTC. Residues: CSARDGGGAGVLQFF. The rearrangement joins TRBV20-1 to TRBJ2-1; D is tentatively TRBD1 or TRBD2 (7 bases each). CDR1 is DFQATT and CDR2 is SNEGSKA in the germline V gene (reference sequence). This CDR3 has 15 residues. Trimming took off 0 bases at V and 12 bases at J, with 21 bases between the two ends.

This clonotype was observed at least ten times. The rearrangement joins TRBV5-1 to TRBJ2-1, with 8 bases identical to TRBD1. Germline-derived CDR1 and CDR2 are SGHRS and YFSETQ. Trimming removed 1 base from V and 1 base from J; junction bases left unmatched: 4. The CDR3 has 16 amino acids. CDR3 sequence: CASSLTWDRSYNEQFF. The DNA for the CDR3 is TGCGCCAGCAGCTTGACGTGGGACAGGTCCTACAATGAGCAGTTCTTC. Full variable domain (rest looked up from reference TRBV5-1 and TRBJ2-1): KAGVTQTPRYLIKTRGQQVTLSCSPISGHRSVSWYQQTPGQGLQFLFEYFSETQRNKGNFPGRFSGRQFSNSRSEMNVSTLELGDSALYLCASSLTWDRSYNEQFFGPGTRLTVL.

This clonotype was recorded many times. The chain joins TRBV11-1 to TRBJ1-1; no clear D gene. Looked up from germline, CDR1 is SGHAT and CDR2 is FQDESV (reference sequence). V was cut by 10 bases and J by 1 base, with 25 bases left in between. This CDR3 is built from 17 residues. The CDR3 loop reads CATEATVLSKGNTEAFF. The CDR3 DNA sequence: TGTGCCACCGAAGCCACAGTCCTTTCAAAGGGGAACACTGAAGCTTTCTTT.

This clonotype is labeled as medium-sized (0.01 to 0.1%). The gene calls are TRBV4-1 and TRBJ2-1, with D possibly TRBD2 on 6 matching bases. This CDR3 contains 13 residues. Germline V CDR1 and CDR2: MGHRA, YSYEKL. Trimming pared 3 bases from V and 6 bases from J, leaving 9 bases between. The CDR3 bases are TGCGCCAGCAGCCAGACTAGTGTCAATGAGCAGTTCTTC. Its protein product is CASSQTSVNEQFF.

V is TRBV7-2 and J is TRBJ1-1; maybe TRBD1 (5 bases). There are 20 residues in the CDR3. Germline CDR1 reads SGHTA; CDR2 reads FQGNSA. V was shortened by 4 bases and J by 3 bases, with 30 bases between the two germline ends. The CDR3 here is CASSSPRVNSPGPTYTEAFF. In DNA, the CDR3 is TGTGCCAGCAGCTCCCCTCGGGTTAATTCCCCGGGGCCTACGTACACTGAAGCTTTCTTT.

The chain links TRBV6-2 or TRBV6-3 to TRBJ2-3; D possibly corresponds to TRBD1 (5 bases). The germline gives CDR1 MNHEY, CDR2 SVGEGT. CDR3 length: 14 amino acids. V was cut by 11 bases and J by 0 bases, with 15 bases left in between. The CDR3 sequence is CAGALDGSTDTQYF. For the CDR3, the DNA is TGTGCCGGGGCCCTAGACGGAAGCACAGATACGCAGTATTTT.